These 16 T cell receptor beta chains share one sample of origin, sequenced in a study of cytomegalovirus exposure and HLA in healthy donors. Use of 60 Vbeta and 13 Jbeta primers characterized the PCR. Sequencing used immunoSEQ multiplex PCR; TCRdb keeps in-frame clones, though not all of them. Among about 190,000 clones listed, approximately 84% were seen once. The material sequenced was PBMCs. These receptor sequences come from a man between 45 and 60 years old in good health and CMV-seronegative.

V gene TRBV7-9 combines with J gene TRBJ2-6; a weak D match, TRBD1 (5 bases). Looked up from germline, CDR1 is SEHNR and CDR2 is FQNEAQ (reference sequence). The V and J ends lost 0 bases and 6 bases respectively, with 12 bases between them. The CDR3 length is 16 residues. CDR3 coding DNA: TGTGCCAGCAGCTTAGCGTCAGGGCAAGAGGCCAACGTCCTGACTTTC. It encodes CASSLASGQEANVLTF.

The rearrangement joins TRBV5-1 to TRBJ1-6; TRBD1 might be the D (6 bases). CDR3 length equals 16 residues. The germline CDR1 and CDR2 sequences are SGHRS and YFSETQ. V was shortened by 7 bases and J by 5 bases, with 19 bases between the two germline ends. The CDR3 nucleotides read TGCGCCAGCTCCAAGGAGGACAGCGGAAATAATTCACCCCTCCACTTT. Its translation is CASSKEDSGNNSPLHF.

The CDR3 region has the DNA TGTGCCATCAGTGAGGGACAGGGCCTTAACTATGGCTACACCTTC. Protein sequence: CAISEGQGLNYGYTF. The chain has TRBV10-3 and TRBJ1-2; 8 bases fit TRBD1. The CDR3 runs to 15 residues. J lost 1 base, V lost 2 bases, and 3 bases had no gene match. Germline V gives CDR1 ENHRY, CDR2 SYGVKD.

Details on this clone: A junction end diverges from the germline sequence, so it may reflect a read error. The identical CDR3 is also encoded by other nucleotide sequences in the sample. V usage is TRBV11-2 and J usage is TRBJ1-6, with a tentative D call TRBD1 (5 bases). Looked up from germline, CDR1 is SGHAT and CDR2 is FQNNGV. The CDR3 covers 14 residues. The CDR3: CASSFQGGNSPLHF. CDR3 sequence (DNA): TGCGCCAGCAGCTTTCAGGGAGGGAATTCACCCCTCCACTTT.

The V call is TRBV7-9, the J call TRBJ2-5; the match to TRBD2 covers 7 bases. The J call may be in error: the DNA end matches TRBJ2-7 better. CDR1 is SEHNR and CDR2 is FQNEAQ in the germline V gene (reference sequence). The CDR3 totals 16 residues. CDR3 coding DNA: TGTGCCAGCAGCTTATTGGCGGGGGTTAGCTCCTACGAGCAGTACTTC. Protein product: CASSLLAGVSSYEQYF.

This clone was seen a handful of times. V is TRBV6-5 and J is TRBJ2-4; TRBD1 agrees at 8 bases. The CDR3 has 15 amino acids. Germline V gene data show CDR1 as MNHEY and CDR2 as SVGAGI. The ends lost 8 bases at V and 2 bases at J; junction bases unmatched: 8. Here the CDR3 DNA reads TGTGCCAGCCGAAGACAGGGGCGTTCCAAAAACATTCAGTACTTC. Amino acids: CASRRQGRSKNIQYF.

The CDR3 nucleotides read TGTGCCAGCAGCTCGGGACAGGGTTACACCGGGGAGCTGTTTTTT. This codes for CASSSGQGYTGELFF. The chain links TRBV5-8 to TRBJ2-2; the match to TRBD1 covers 9 bases. This CDR3 contains 15 residues. Trimming took 3 bases from V and 3 from J; bases not matched to a gene: 3. The germline CDR1 and CDR2 sequences are SGHTS and YDEGEE.

The CDR3 is CASSPLRQGGLYGYTF. CDR3 sequence (DNA): TGTGCCAGCAGCCCGCTTCGACAGGGGGGTCTCTATGGCTACACCTTC. The gene calls are TRBV9 and TRBJ1-2, with TRBD1 matching 9 bases. The CDR3 is 16 amino acids. CDR1 is SGDLS, CDR2 YYNGEE, per germline. V gave up 4 bases and J gave up 4 bases; unmatched junction bases: 11.

The genes are TRBV9 and TRBJ2-4; 9 positions agree with TRBD1. The V gene end was trimmed by 4 bases and the J gene end by 10 bases; junction bases not matched to a gene: 9. Germline V gene lookup returns CDR1 SGDLS and CDR2 YYNGEE. The CDR3 length is 14 residues. CDR3: CASSKGQGKTIQYF. CDR3 DNA sequence: TGTGCCAGCAGCAAGGGACAGGGAAAAACAATTCAGTACTTC. Full variable domain (missing parts from reference TRBV9 and TRBJ2-4): DSGVTQTPKHLITATGQRVTLRCSPRSGDLSVYWYQQSLDQGLQFLIQYYNGEERAKGNILERFSAQQFPDLHSELNLSSLELGDSALYFCASSKGQGKTIQYFGAGTRLSVL.

The gene calls are TRBV28 and TRBJ2-2, with 7 bases identical to TRBD1. V shed 5 bases and J 3 bases; nucleotides not matched to a gene: 12. This CDR3 spans 17 amino acids. From germline, CDR1 is MDHEN and CDR2 SYDVKM. The CDR3 loop is CASSRSTPGQYTGELFF. The CDR3, as DNA: TGTGCCAGCAGTCGCTCCACACCGGGACAGTACACCGGGGAGCTGTTTTTT.

The chain carries TRBV6-1 and TRBJ1-1, with D perhaps matching TRBD1 (5 bases). The CDR3 has 13 residues. The germline gives CDR1 MNHNS, CDR2 SASEGT. Between the trimmed V and J ends, which lost 10 bases and 2 bases, there was a span of 14 bases. CDR3 in amino acids: CATGRTPNTEAFF. CDR3 coding DNA: TGTGCCACAGGCCGGACACCCAACACTGAAGCTTTCTTT.

This rearrangement joins TRBV14 to TRBJ2-1; possible D gene TRBD1, 5 bases. Germline CDR1 SGHDN, CDR2 FVKESK. The V end lost 4 bases, the J end lost 11 bases, and 21 bases lay between the germline ends. The CDR3 covers 15 residues. The CDR3, as DNA: TGTGCCAGCAGCCGAGAGAGCCCAACGAAGGGGAAGCAGTTCTTC. Amino acid sequence: CASSRESPTKGKQFF.

The chain couples TRBV6-5 to TRBJ2-5; no clear D. Germline CDR1 is MNHEY and CDR2 is SVGAGI. The CDR3 loop spans 15 amino acids. The germline V and J ends were trimmed by 0 bases and 5 bases, with 13 bases remaining between them. This CDR3 reads CASSYSIGSGETQYF. For the CDR3, the DNA is TGTGCCAGCAGTTACTCAATCGGTTCCGGGGAGACCCAGTACTTC.

The V call is TRBV5-1, the J call TRBJ2-1, with 12 bases fitting TRBD2. Unmatched junction bases numbered 4, after V lost 2 bases and J lost 7 bases. The germline V gene encodes CDR1 SGHRS and CDR2 YFSETQ. This CDR3 region has 15 residues. CDR3 bases: TGCGCCAGCAGCTTACTAGCGGGGGGTGGGAATGAGCAGTTCTTC. Protein sequence: CASSLLAGGGNEQFF.

The chain employs TRBV29-1 and TRBJ2-2, with D perhaps TRBD1 (6 bases). CDR3 length: 12 amino acids. Germline CDR1 SQVTM, CDR2 ANQGSEA. Trimming shortened V by 3 bases and J by 9 bases, and 11 bases separated the two germline ends. In nucleotides, the CDR3 is TGCAGCGTTGAGGGGGCTGTGCGGGAGCTGTTTTTT. Amino acids: CSVEGAVRELFF.

The chain joins TRBV27 to TRBJ2-5; 7 bases map to TRBD1. The better agreement between TRBJ2-7 and the DNA end casts doubt on the J call. The CDR3 totals 14 residues. CDR1 and CDR2 (germline): MNHEY, SMNVEV (reference sequence). This CDR3 reads CASTFHRGSYEQYF. CDR3 sequence (DNA): TGTGCCAGCACCTTCCACAGGGGCTCCTACGAGCAGTACTTC.